The clone carrying this T cell receptor beta chain was seen only a few times. Its matching antigen is unknown. These data originate in a study of T cells in Graves' hyperthyroidism and ophthalmopathy. Study conclusions and caveats: Blood also showed most of the thyroid clonotypes that were expanded above 0.001.

What was amplified from RNA transcripts were TCR beta CDR3 regions. Initially, a first-round RT-PCR of the TCR CDR3 employed the HTBI primer set. TCRdb reprocessed the multiplex PCR reads with MiXCR, giving one entry per CDR3 protein. This sample has hundreds of thousands of distinct CDR3 sequences, with less than 15% found just once. Germline loops: CDR1 DFQATT, CDR2 SNEGSKA (reference sequence). The CDR3 consists of 16 residues. J lost 2 bases, V lost 6 bases, and 16 bases had no gene match. The receptor was derived from a woman between 40 and 55 years old with Graves' hyperthyroidism. The sample was blood. The rearrangement uses TRBV20-1 and TRBJ2-7; 7 nucleotides agree with TRBD2. The CDR3 protein is CSALPKLASSPYEQYF. The CDR3 DNA reads TGCAGTGCCCTACCGAAACTAGCGTCATCCCCCTACGAGCAGTACTTC.